These 27 T cell receptor beta chains were all obtained from the same sample, sequenced in a study of T cells in localized non-small cell lung cancer. Profiling relied on immunoSEQ multiplex PCR, and the TCRdb table lists in-frame clones only, not all of them. This sample has about 41,000 clones; about 88% occur once, and the top ten carry 7.1%. The input for sequencing was peripheral blood, taken before any cancer treatment. Receptors were obtained from a woman aged 18 to 55 with stage III lung adenocarcinoma.

This sequence joins TRBV5-1 and TRBJ1-2; 12 bases are shared with TRBD1. The CDR3 is made up of 16 amino acids. CDR1 SGHRS and CDR2 YFSETQ come from the germline V gene. V was clipped by 8 bases and J by 5 bases; unmatched bases: 13. CDR3 sequence (DNA): TGCGCCAGTTCCCCCGGGACAGGGGGCGCAAGTTATGGCTACACCTTC. Encoded protein: CASSPGTGGASYGYTF. The whole variable domain, remainder taken from reference TRBV5-1 and TRBJ1-2, is KAGVTQTPRYLIKTRGQQVTLSCSPISGHRSVSWYQQTPGQGLQFLFEYFSETQRNKGNFPGRFSGRQFSNSRSEMNVSTLELGDSALYLCASSPGTGGASYGYTFGSGTRLTVV.

The chain recombines TRBV6-5 with TRBJ1-1; a weak D match, TRBD1 (6 bases). Looked up from germline, CDR1 is MNHEY and CDR2 is SVGAGI. V was cut by 2 bases and J by 8 bases, with 12 bases left in between. The CDR3 runs 13 residues. CDR3 sequence (DNA): TGTGCCAGCAGTTACCCGGGGACACGGGAAGCTTTCTTT. This encodes CASSYPGTREAFF.

CDR3 residues: CASSSGGLSDRETEAFF. CDR3 DNA sequence: TGCGCCAGCAGCAGTGGGGGTTTGTCGGACAGGGAAACTGAAGCTTTCTTT. The rearrangement uses TRBV10-1 and TRBJ1-1; 8 positions match TRBD1. V trimming: 6 bases; J trimming: 5 bases; junction bases outside the gene matches: 17. The CDR3 length is 17 residues. Germline CDR1 and CDR2: WNHNN and SYGVQD (reference sequence).

This rearrangement joins TRBV19 to TRBJ1-1; 7 bases are a match to TRBD1. Germline trimming cut 4 bases from V and 0 bases from J; bases unmatched to any gene: 5. Germline-derived CDR1 and CDR2 are LNHDA and SQIVND (reference sequence). CDR3 size: 15 residues. This CDR3 reads CASSTGDRVNTEAFF. The CDR3 DNA reads as TGTGCCAGTAGTACGGGGGACAGAGTGAACACTGAAGCTTTCTTT.

This clone was counted once. The gene calls are TRBV9 and TRBJ1-6; possible D gene TRBD1, 5 bases. With 4 bases removed from V and 14 bases from J, the gap between germline ends came to 22 bases. The germline V gene has CDR1 SGDLS and CDR2 YYNGEE. The CDR3 runs to 15 residues. The CDR3 region has the DNA TGTGCCAGCAGCCCCAGAGAGGGGAGGGTTATGTCCCTCCACTTT. This codes for CASSPREGRVMSLHF.

This clone was observed a few times. V gene TRBV4-2 combines with J gene TRBJ1-6; D is unresolved. The CDR3 is made up of 15 amino acids. From germline, CDR1 is LGHNA and CDR2 YNFKEQ. The germline V and J ends were trimmed by 9 bases and 10 bases, with 22 bases remaining between them. CDR3 loop: CAREAKEGGVSPLHF. CDR3 nucleotide sequence: TGTGCCAGGGAGGCAAAGGAGGGTGGTGTATCACCCCTCCACTTT.

This chain joins TRBV6-5 and TRBJ2-7; unclear D gene. V was clipped by 2 bases and J by 0 bases, with 14 bases between them. The CDR3 is 16 amino acids. Germline CDR1 reads MNHEY; CDR2 reads SVGAGI. The CDR3 DNA sequence: TGTGCCAGCAGTTACCGCACAATGGGTAGCTCCTACGAGCAGTACTTC. It specifies CASSYRTMGSSYEQYF.

This clone was observed a handful of times. The rearrangement uses TRBV7-9 and TRBJ1-6; D is undetermined. CDR3 length equals 13 residues. In germline, CDR1 is SEHNR, CDR2 FQNEAQ (reference sequence). The germline V and J ends were trimmed by 1 base and 5 bases, with 3 bases remaining between them. The CDR3 protein is CASSLGDNSPLHF. The CDR3 nucleotides are TGTGCCAGCAGCTTAGGCGATAATTCACCCCTCCACTTT.

This clone has only one observation. The gene calls are TRBV6-1 and TRBJ1-5; the D is unclear. The CDR3 covers 16 residues. Germline CDR1 MNHNS, CDR2 SASEGT. V was clipped by 0 bases and J by 7 bases, with 16 bases between them. The CDR3, as DNA: TGTGCCAGCAGTGAAGCCAGTGGAGGTCTTCGACAGCCCCAGCATTTT. Translating gives CASSEASGGLRQPQHF.

The sample holds one count of this clone. The chain has TRBV6-1 and TRBJ2-5; TRBD2 matches at 9 bases. V shed 5 bases and J 2 bases; nucleotides not matched to a gene: 3. CDR1 and CDR2 from the germline V gene are MNHNS and SASEGT. The CDR3 loop spans 14 amino acids. The CDR3 spells CASSPAGGQETQYF. In DNA form, the CDR3 reads TGTGCCAGCAGTCCTGCGGGGGGGCAAGAGACCCAGTACTTC.

This chain uses TRBV6-4 with TRBJ2-1; 10 positions agree with TRBD2. There are 15 residues in the CDR3. The germline gives CDR1 MRHNA, CDR2 SNTAGT. With 5 bases clipped from V and 2 bases from J, the junction kept 3 bases outside the gene matches. This CDR3 reads CASSKTSGAYNEQFF. The CDR3 nucleotides read TGTGCCAGCAGTAAAACTAGCGGGGCCTACAATGAGCAGTTCTTC.

The rearrangement joins TRBV9 to TRBJ1-1; the D gene is possibly TRBD1 (5 bases). The CDR3 runs 15 residues. Germline CDR1 and CDR2: SGDLS and YYNGEE. V lost 7 bases to trimming and J lost 11 bases, with 27 bases between them. The CDR3 DNA follows: TGTGCCAGCGGCCCCGTTGGGGGAGCGCGCGGAGTGGCTTTCTTT. Its translation: CASGPVGGARGVAFF.

This clone was seen only a few times. The chain joins TRBV2 to TRBJ2-4; no reliable D call. Trimming took 2 bases from V and 1 from J, leaving 15 bases between them. The length of the CDR3 is 17 residues. Germline values: CDR1 SNHLY, CDR2 FYNNEI. CDR3 loop: CASSEPWQVGAKNIQYF. CDR3 DNA sequence: TGTGCCAGCAGTGAACCCTGGCAGGTTGGGGCCAAAAACATTCAGTACTTC.

The genes are TRBV11-2 and TRBJ2-3; 8 positions agree with TRBD2. The CDR3 is 16 amino acids. Germline CDR1 is SGHAT and CDR2 is FQNNGV. V was clipped by 4 bases and J by 0 bases; unmatched bases: 6. This chain's CDR3 is CASSWGGGTSTDTQYF. The CDR3 coding sequence is TGTGCCAGCAGCTGGGGCGGGGGGACTAGCACAGATACGCAGTATTTT.

The chain recombines TRBV5-1 with TRBJ2-1; D possibly corresponds to TRBD2 (5 bases). Germline assignment: CDR1 SGHRS and CDR2 YFSETQ. V lost 6 bases to trimming and J lost 0 bases, with 19 bases between them. There are 17 residues in the CDR3. CDR3: CASIPDSAASSYNEQFF. The CDR3 DNA follows: TGCGCCAGCATCCCGGATTCAGCGGCGAGCTCCTACAATGAGCAGTTCTTC.

The CDR3 region has the DNA TGCGCCAGCAGCCTTCACGGGGCAGGGGCGGAAGAGACCCAGTACTTC. The encoded protein is CASSLHGAGAEETQYF. The genes are TRBV5-1 and TRBJ2-5; the D gene is possibly TRBD1 (6 bases). V dropped 4 bases and J dropped 3 bases, with 19 bases sitting between them. The V gene's germline CDR1 is SGHRS and CDR2 YFSETQ. CDR3 length equals 16 residues.

This chain uses TRBV9 with TRBJ2-2, with 11 bases fitting TRBD2. The CDR3 loop spans 16 amino acids. CDR1 and CDR2 from the germline V gene are SGDLS and YYNGEE. With V trimmed by 2 bases and J by 3 bases, 3 bases remained unmatched. CDR3 residues: CASSVSGGDHTGELFF. In nucleotides, the CDR3 is TGTGCCAGCAGCGTTAGCGGGGGGGATCACACCGGGGAGCTGTTTTTT.

This chain links TRBV30 with TRBJ2-1; tentative D call: TRBD2 (6 bases). Germline V CDR1 and CDR2: GTSNPN, SVGIG (reference sequence). With 2 bases removed from V and 10 bases from J, the gap between germline ends came to 9 bases. The CDR3 totals 11 residues. CDR3 region: CAWSPRGEQFF. The CDR3 DNA reads as TGTGCCTGGAGTCCGCGGGGAGAGCAGTTCTTC.

The J gene is TRBJ2-5, the V gene TRBV6-5, with D possibly TRBD1 on 5 matching bases. The CDR3 is made up of 14 amino acids. CDR1 is MNHEY, CDR2 SVGAGI, per germline. V lost 3 bases and J lost 2, with 10 bases in between. In nucleotides, the CDR3 is TGTGCCAGCAGTTATAGACAGCGACAAGAGACCCAGTACTTC. Amino acids: CASSYRQRQETQYF.

The chain carries TRBV11-2 and TRBJ2-1; 9 nucleotides align to TRBD1. The V gene's germline CDR1 is SGHAT and CDR2 FQNNGV. The length of the CDR3 is 16 residues. Trimming took 6 bases from V and 0 from J; bases not matched to a gene: 6. CDR3 sequence (DNA): TGTGCCAGCAGACCAACGACAGGGGGCTCCTACAATGAGCAGTTCTTC. It translates to CASRPTTGGSYNEQFF.

The chain has TRBV11-3 and TRBJ2-1; 7 bases line up with TRBD2. J gave up 8 bases and V 2 bases, and 6 bases lay outside the gene matches. CDR1 is SGHNT, CDR2 YENEEA, per germline. The CDR3 length is 14 residues. The CDR3 DNA follows: TGTGCCAGCAGCTTAATAAGCGGGGCGGATGAGCAGTTCTTC. It specifies CASSLISGADEQFF.

The CDR3 sequence: CASSARTGWGYTF. The CDR3 DNA sequence: TGTGCCAGCAGCGCTCGGACAGGTTGGGGCTACACCTTC. The chain recombines TRBV9 with TRBJ1-2; 7 nucleotides match TRBD1. After removal of 3 bases from V and 8 bases from J, the junction contained 7 bases not matched to a gene. The CDR3 has 13 residues. Looked up from germline, CDR1 is SGDLS and CDR2 is YYNGEE.

This clone has just a few counts. V usage is TRBV18 and J usage is TRBJ2-7; tentative D call: TRBD1 (6 bases). Trimming pared 3 bases from V and 7 bases from J, leaving 16 bases between. The V gene's germline CDR1 is KGHSH and CDR2 LQKENI. This CDR3 spans 14 amino acids. CDR3 sequence: CASSPTTGFWEQYF. The CDR3 bases are TGTGCCAGCTCACCCACGACAGGTTTTTGGGAGCAGTACTTC.

The chain has TRBV6-5 and TRBJ2-3, with TRBD1 as a possible D gene (6 bases). The CDR3 runs 14 residues. From germline, CDR1 is MNHEY and CDR2 SVGAGI. V shed 6 bases and J shed 3 bases, with 13 bases lying between them. The CDR3: CASRFNRETDTQYF. The CDR3 bases are TGTGCCAGCAGGTTCAACAGGGAGACAGATACGCAGTATTTT.

The table lists this clone with a count of one. V and J are TRBV29-1 and TRBJ1-1; a weak D match, TRBD1 (5 bases). The V gene lost 6 bases and the J gene lost 1 base, with 18 bases spanning the gap. CDR3 length: 15 residues. The germline V gene has CDR1 SQVTM and CDR2 ANQGSEA. CDR3 sequence (DNA): TGCAGCGTCGTCGGGACGCTCAACACGAACACTGAAGCTTTCTTT. Its translation is CSVVGTLNTNTEAFF.

CDR3 sequence: CASSGASGYNEQFF. The CDR3 bases are TGTGCCAGCAGCGGGGCTAGCGGTTACAATGAGCAGTTCTTC. The J gene is TRBJ2-1, the V gene TRBV4-2, with 7 bases lining up with TRBD2. V lost 5 bases to trimming and J lost 4 bases; unmatched junction nucleotides: 5. The CDR3 is 14 amino acids. CDR1 is LGHNA, CDR2 YNFKEQ, per germline.

The V and J genes are TRBV7-3 and TRBJ2-3; 10 bases match TRBD2. Unmatched junction bases numbered 10, after V lost 2 bases and J lost 2 bases. Germline loops: CDR1 SGHTA, CDR2 FQGTGA. The CDR3 covers 18 residues. For the CDR3, the DNA is TGTGCCAGCAGCTTATGGGCTAGCGGGGGTTACGACACAGATACGCAGTATTTT. This gives the protein CASSLWASGGYDTDTQYF.